This passage covers 10 T cell receptor beta chains from one sample sequenced in a study of shared clonotypes between healthy human individuals. The data were produced by immunoSEQ multiplex PCR, yet TCRdb's version contains in-frame clones alone and is incomplete. The sample consists of over a million clones, roughly 74% of them appearing once. Sequencing was done on a sample of memory CD4+ T cells from PBMCs. Subset here: CD45RA-negative fraction. The origin of the receptors is a man between 18 and 35 years old in good health. Some clones in this sample may be carry-over from other donors' samples.

The chain joins TRBV2 to TRBJ2-5; 10 nucleotides line up with TRBD2. Per the germline V gene, CDR1 is SNHLY and CDR2 is FYNNEI. Germline trimming cut 5 bases from V and 5 bases from J; bases unmatched to any gene: 8. CDR3 size: 15 residues. CDR3 coding DNA: TGTGCCAGCAGTACCCTAGCGGGAGTTAGTGAGACCCAGTACTTC. Protein: CASSTLAGVSETQYF. The complete variable domain, with remaining parts taken from reference TRBV2 and TRBJ2-5, reads EPEVTQTPSHQVTQMGQEVILRCVPISNHLYFYWYRQILGQKVEFLVSFYNNEISEKSEIFDDQFSVERPDGSNFTLKIRSTKLEDSAMYFCASSTLAGVSETQYFGPGTRLLVL.

The V and J genes are TRBV7-2 and TRBJ2-4, with D unclear. CDR3 length: 14 amino acids. Germline V gene lookup returns CDR1 SGHTA and CDR2 FQGNSA. V lost 2 bases and J lost 0, with 5 bases in between. DNA of the CDR3: TGTGCCAGCAGCTTAACCTTAGCCAAAAACATTCAGTACTTC. Translation: CASSLTLAKNIQYF.

Comments on this clone: A read error may explain this, as a much larger clone is one base away. This chain joins TRBV28 and TRBJ2-1; D is unresolved. Trimming removed 5 bases at V and 3 bases at J, with 2 bases between. Germline CDR1 reads MDHEN; CDR2 reads SYDVKM. This CDR3 region has 11 residues. CDR3 residues: CASSNYNEQFF. DNA of the CDR3: TGTGCCAGCAGTAACTACAATGAGCAGTTCTTC.

On this clone: Other DNA sequences from this sample encode an identical CDR3 as well. This chain links TRBV7-9 with TRBJ2-3, with D tentatively TRBD1 (6 bases). The CDR3 is 15 residues long. V was pared by 1 base and J by 2 bases, with 10 bases between. Germline CDR1 and CDR2: SEHNR and FQNEAQ (reference sequence). CDR3 bases: TGTGCCAGCAGCTTAGGTACAGGGCTCACAGATACGCAGTATTTT. Translating it yields CASSLGTGLTDTQYF.

The sample holds one count of this clone. The chain combines TRBV6-5 with TRBJ2-7; D remains unclear. The CDR3 length is 13 residues. Trimming shortened V by 2 bases and J by 3 bases, and 8 bases separated the two germline ends. The germline CDR1 and CDR2 sequences are MNHEY and SVGAGI. The CDR3 sequence: CASSYRAGYEQYF. CDR3 DNA sequence: TGTGCCAGCAGTTACCGCGCAGGCTACGAGCAGTACTTC.

The genes are TRBV5-1 and TRBJ2-7; weak D call: TRBD2 (5 bases). V lost 3 bases to trimming and J lost 1 base, with 17 bases between them. CDR3 length equals 16 residues. Germline CDR1 and CDR2: SGHRS and YFSETQ. As DNA, the CDR3 is TGCGCCAGCAGCTGGGGAGCGGAGCGGAGGTCCTACGAGCAGTACTTC. Residues: CASSWGAERRSYEQYF.

This chain connects TRBV19 to TRBJ1-2, with 8 bases lining up with TRBD1. The V segment lost 8 bases and the J segment 2 bases; nucleotides outside the gene matches: 7. Germline values: CDR1 LNHDA, CDR2 SQIVND (reference sequence). The CDR3 runs to 14 residues. The CDR3 region is CASLGQDGNYGYTF. Here the CDR3 DNA reads TGTGCCAGTTTGGGACAGGACGGGAACTATGGCTACACCTTC.

The chain employs TRBV2 and TRBJ1-2; a weak D match, TRBD1 (5 bases). CDR1 and CDR2 (germline): SNHLY, FYNNEI. V lost 2 bases and J lost 8, with 15 bases in between. The CDR3 runs 14 residues. The CDR3 DNA sequence: TGTGCCAGCAGTGAATGGGGGGGAGAGGGCGGCTACACCTTC. It translates to CASSEWGGEGGYTF.

The chain couples TRBV18 to TRBJ1-1; tentative D call: TRBD1 (5 bases). This CDR3 region has 13 residues. V lost 3 bases, J lost 10 bases, and 15 bases lay in between. Germline lookup yields CDR1 KGHSH and CDR2 LQKENI. CDR3 nucleotide sequence: TGTGCCAGCTCACCTGGGCAGGGTGAGAGAGCTTTCTTT. Its protein product is CASSPGQGERAFF.

The chain is built from TRBV7-9 and TRBJ1-1; TRBD1 matches 7 bases. The CDR3 is 14 amino acids. CDR1 and CDR2 (germline): SEHNR, FQNEAQ (reference sequence). Germline trimming cut 5 bases from V and 2 bases from J; bases unmatched to any gene: 5. The CDR3 reads CASSRRDSNTEAFF. CDR3 nucleotides: TGTGCCAGCAGCAGAAGGGACAGTAACACTGAAGCTTTCTTT.